The 9 T cell receptor beta chains below come from one sample, sequenced in a study of cytomegalovirus exposure and HLA in healthy donors. The PCR ran on 60 Vbeta and 13 Jbeta primers. Clones were read by immunoSEQ multiplex PCR, and TCRdb kept only the in-frame ones, dropping some. The sample carries about 160,000 clones, 70% to 90% recorded once. The material sequenced was PBMCs. The receptors originated from a woman aged 30 to 39 in good health and CMV-seropositive.

This chain uses TRBV27 with TRBJ2-1; perhaps TRBD1 as D (5 bases). V was cut by 8 bases and J by 4 bases, with 15 bases left in between. The CDR3 has 14 amino acids. Germline V gene data show CDR1 as MNHEY and CDR2 as SMNVEV (reference sequence). CDR3 protein: CASSGHQGYNEQFF. In DNA, the CDR3 is TGTGCCAGCTCAGGTCACCAGGGATACAATGAGCAGTTCTTC.

V usage is TRBV9 and J usage is TRBJ1-1, with 7 bases fitting TRBD1. Germline values: CDR1 SGDLS, CDR2 YYNGEE. This CDR3 spans 11 amino acids. The J segment lost 11 bases and the V segment lost 5 bases, leaving 6 bases of the junction unmatched. The chain's CDR3 is CASRGGGGAFF. The CDR3 nucleotides read TGTGCCAGCAGAGGGGGCGGCGGGGCTTTCTTT.

A word on this clone: The sample holds other DNA sequences that translate to the same CDR3. The chain carries TRBV12-5 and TRBJ2-5; TRBD1 is a possible D gene (6 bases). The CDR3 has 13 amino acids. Per germline, CDR1 LGHNT and CDR2 FRNRAP. V was shortened by 1 base and J by 5 bases, with 8 bases between the two germline ends. CDR3 loop: CASGLGGQETQYF. CDR3 bases: TGTGCTAGTGGTTTGGGGGGGCAGGAGACCCAGTACTTC.

The chain is built from TRBV11-3 and TRBJ2-1, with a tentative D call TRBD2 (6 bases). CDR1 SGHNT and CDR2 YENEEA come from the germline V gene. The CDR3 has 14 amino acids. The V gene lost 4 bases and the J gene lost 7 bases, with 14 bases spanning the gap. CDR3 region: CASSSRDSWNEQFF. CDR3 nucleotides: TGTGCCAGCAGCTCCCGGGACTCCTGGAATGAGCAGTTCTTC.

This sequence joins TRBV5-6 and TRBJ1-2; D possibly corresponds to TRBD1 (6 bases). Germline V gene sequence: CDR1 SGHDT, CDR2 YYEEEE. V was cut by 2 bases and J by 1 base, with 15 bases left in between. The CDR3 is made up of 16 amino acids. The CDR3 bases are TGTGCCAGCAGCTTCAGAACAGGGACCAATAACTATGGCTACACCTTC. Translation gives CASSFRTGTNNYGYTF.

The table lists this clone with a few counts. The chain combines TRBV4-1 with TRBJ2-7; perhaps TRBD1 as D (6 bases). From germline, CDR1 is MGHRA and CDR2 YSYEKL. Trimming shortened V by 2 bases and J by 2 bases, and 10 bases separated the two germline ends. This CDR3 spans 14 amino acids. In DNA, the CDR3 is TGCGCCAGCAGCCAACAGGGGTCGCCCTACGAGCAGTACTTC. It translates to CASSQQGSPYEQYF.

CDR3 protein: CASSLQLAGGRNTDTQYF. CDR3 bases: TGTGCCAGCAGCCTGCAACTAGCGGGGGGGCGGAACACAGATACGCAGTATTTT. The chain has TRBV7-2 and TRBJ2-3; 13 bases fit TRBD2. From germline, CDR1 is SGHTA and CDR2 FQGNSA. This CDR3 is 18 amino acids long. V shed 5 bases and J 2 bases; nucleotides not matched to a gene: 10. The whole variable domain, remainder taken from reference TRBV7-2 and TRBJ2-3, is GAGVSQSPSNKVTEKGKDVELRCDPISGHTALYWYRQSLGQGLEFLIYFQGNSAPDKSGLPSDRFSAERTGGSVSTLTIQRTQQEDSAVYLCASSLQLAGGRNTDTQYFGPGTRLTVL.

The chain combines TRBV25-1 with TRBJ1-1, with 7 bases fitting TRBD1. The germline CDR1 and CDR2 sequences are MGHDK and SYGVNS. Trimming removed 3 bases from V and 9 bases from J; junction bases left unmatched: 4. The CDR3 consists of 12 residues. CDR3: CASSDIQGQAFF. CDR3 DNA: TGTGCCAGCAGTGACATACAGGGGCAAGCTTTCTTT.

The chain carries TRBV5-4 and TRBJ2-2; 9 positions agree with TRBD1. Trimming took 4 bases from V and 3 from J; bases not matched to a gene: 4. This CDR3 has 15 residues. Germline CDR1 is SGHNT and CDR2 is YYREEE (reference sequence). The CDR3 loop is CASSGQGRHTGELFF. The CDR3 DNA reads as TGTGCCAGCAGCGGACAGGGGCGGCACACCGGGGAGCTGTTTTTT.